One sample yielded the 4 T cell receptor beta chains listed below, sequenced in a study of human T cells and chemical hapten exposure. TCRdb reprocessed the RACE reads with MiXCR, giving one entry per CDR3 protein. The sample carries 80,000 to 95,000 distinct CDR3 sequences, roughly 11% recorded once. Specified time point: patch test 2, 6 weeks after DPC sensitization. Treatment: therapeutic diphenylcyclopropenone sensitization with weekly scalp DPC. The sample consisted of whole blood, taken in connection with sensitization to the hapten diphenylcyclopropenone (DPC). The source of these receptors is a man in his forties or fifties with alopecia areata. Some clones in this sample may be carry-over from other donors' samples.

On this clonotype: The junction does not match germline at one end; this may be a read error. The chain combines TRBV4-1 with TRBJ1-2; D uncertain. CDR1 MGHRA and CDR2 YSYEKL come from the germline V gene. The CDR3 spans 15 residues. The CDR3 bases are TGCGCCAGCAGCCAAGAATCTTTACCGTGGGATGGCTACATCTTC. It codes for CASSQESLPWDGYIF.

This clonotype was counted many times. Relative to the germline gene, one junction end is altered; a read error may explain this. This chain joins TRBV7-7 and TRBJ2-5, with a tentative D call TRBD1 (6 bases). The germline gives CDR1 SSHAT, CDR2 FNYEAQ (reference sequence). The CDR3 consists of 13 residues. CDR3: CASSPVGAETQYF. The CDR3 region has the DNA TGTGCTAGCAGCCCGGTGGGGGCGGAGACCCAGTACTTC.

Remarks on this clonotype: A much larger clone lies one base from this, so it may be a read error. The V call is TRBV20-1, the J call TRBJ2-3, with D unclear. The CDR3 covers 16 residues. Between the trimmed V and J ends, which lost 1 base and 4 bases, there was a span of 18 bases. The germline V gene encodes CDR1 DFQATT and CDR2 SNEGSKA (reference sequence). The CDR3 sequence: CSARGFLARSADTQYF. The CDR3 coding sequence is TGCAGTGCTAGAGGTTTTCTGGCGAGGAGTGCAGATACGCAGTATTTT.

The chain carries TRBV7-2 and TRBJ2-7; a possible D gene is TRBD2 (6 bases). Trimming left V 2 bases short and J 5 bases short, with 7 bases between. Germline CDR1 SGHTA, CDR2 FQGNSA. This CDR3 comprises 12 residues. CDR3 amino acids: CASSLWRDEQYF. CDR3 sequence (DNA): TGTGCCAGCAGCTTATGGAGGGACGAGCAGTACTTC.